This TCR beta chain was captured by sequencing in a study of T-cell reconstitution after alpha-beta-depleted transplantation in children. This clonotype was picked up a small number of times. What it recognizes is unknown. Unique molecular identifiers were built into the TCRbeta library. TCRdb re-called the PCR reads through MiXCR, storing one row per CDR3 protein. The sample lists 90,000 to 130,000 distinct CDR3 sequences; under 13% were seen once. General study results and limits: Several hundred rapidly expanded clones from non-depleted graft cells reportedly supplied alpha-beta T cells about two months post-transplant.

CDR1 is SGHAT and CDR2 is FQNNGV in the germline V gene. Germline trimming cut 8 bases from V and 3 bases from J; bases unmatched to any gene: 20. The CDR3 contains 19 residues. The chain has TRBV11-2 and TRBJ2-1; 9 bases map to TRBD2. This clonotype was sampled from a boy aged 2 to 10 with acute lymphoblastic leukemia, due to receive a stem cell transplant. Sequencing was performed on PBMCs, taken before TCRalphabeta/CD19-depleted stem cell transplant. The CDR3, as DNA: TGTGCCAGCTCCGATTCGAGGGAGCTAGCGGGATACCACTACAATGAGCAGTTCTTC. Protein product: CASSDSRELAGYHYNEQFF.